This entry concerns a single TCR beta chain. Its antigen is undetermined. The sample originates from a study of STAT3 mutations in large granular lymphocyte leukemia. Study-wide results and limits: In several patients, dominant TCR clone burden exceeded STAT3 mutant burden. In T-cell large granular lymphocyte leukemia, about half of patients showed multiple immunodominant subclonotypes.

Sequencing was performed with immunoSEQ multiplex PCR; in TCRdb, only in-frame clones are kept and a portion is missing. The sample includes about 3,800 clones, about two fifths of them seen just once. The CDR3 totals 9 residues. The V gene lost 8 bases and the J gene lost 7 bases, with 8 bases spanning the gap. Germline assignment: CDR1 GTSNPN and CDR2 SVGIG (reference sequence). The sequenced sample consisted of peripheral blood mononuclear cells. The gene calls are TRBV30 and TRBJ1-2; the D is unclear. This sequence originates from a man in his sixties with T-cell large granular lymphocyte leukemia. Some clones in this sample may be carry-over from other donors' samples. The CDR3 sequence: CATGPGYTF. In DNA form, the CDR3 reads TGTGCCACTGGGCCTGGCTACACCTTC.